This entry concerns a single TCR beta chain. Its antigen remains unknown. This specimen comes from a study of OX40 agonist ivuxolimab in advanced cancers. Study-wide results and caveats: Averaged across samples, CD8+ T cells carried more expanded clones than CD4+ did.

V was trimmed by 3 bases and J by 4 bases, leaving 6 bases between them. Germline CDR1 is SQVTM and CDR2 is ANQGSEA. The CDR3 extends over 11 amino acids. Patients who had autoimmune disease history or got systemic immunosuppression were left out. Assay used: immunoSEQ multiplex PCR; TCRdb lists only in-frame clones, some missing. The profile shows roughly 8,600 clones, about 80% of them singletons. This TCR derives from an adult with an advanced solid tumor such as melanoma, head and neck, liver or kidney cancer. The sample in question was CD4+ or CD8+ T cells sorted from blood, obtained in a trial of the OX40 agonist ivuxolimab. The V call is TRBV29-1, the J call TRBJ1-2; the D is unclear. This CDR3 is CSVESSYGYTF. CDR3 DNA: TGCAGCGTTGAGAGCAGCTATGGCTACACCTTC. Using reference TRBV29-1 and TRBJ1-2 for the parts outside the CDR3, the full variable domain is SAVISQKPSRDICQRGTSLTIQCQVDSQVTMMFWYRQQPGQSLTLIATANQGSEATYESGFVIDKFPISRPNLTFSTLTVSNMSPEDSSIYLCSVESSYGYTFGSGTRLTVV.